This T cell receptor beta chain is drawn from a study of beta chain features in type 1 diabetes. Study information: Patients did not differ from healthy donors in age, gender or cell yield. There were approximately 100 million sorted cells examined across all samples.

All of the isolated RNA was reverse transcribed, so expressed TCRB transcripts were sequenced. Profiled with immunoSEQ multiplex PCR; TCRdb holds only in-frame clones, not every one. Among around 180,000 clones listed, 10% to 15% were seen once. The trim removed 6 bases at V and 4 bases at J, leaving 8 bases unmatched. The CDR3 length is 14 residues. Germline V lookup: CDR1 MNHNY, CDR2 SVGAGI (reference sequence). This clone occurred a few times. Its antigen is unknown. Study conclusions and caveats: When VDJ junctions were examined, type 1 diabetes patients showed fewer insertions and more deletions.

Sequencing was performed on central memory CD4+ T cells from blood. The clonotype comes from a woman between 18 and 29 years old in good health. This rearrangement joins TRBV6-6 to TRBJ2-7, with TRBD1 identical over 8 bases. This CDR3 is CASSIFGQGYEQYF. CDR3 nucleotide sequence: TGTGCCAGCAGCATATTTGGACAGGGTTACGAGCAGTACTTC.